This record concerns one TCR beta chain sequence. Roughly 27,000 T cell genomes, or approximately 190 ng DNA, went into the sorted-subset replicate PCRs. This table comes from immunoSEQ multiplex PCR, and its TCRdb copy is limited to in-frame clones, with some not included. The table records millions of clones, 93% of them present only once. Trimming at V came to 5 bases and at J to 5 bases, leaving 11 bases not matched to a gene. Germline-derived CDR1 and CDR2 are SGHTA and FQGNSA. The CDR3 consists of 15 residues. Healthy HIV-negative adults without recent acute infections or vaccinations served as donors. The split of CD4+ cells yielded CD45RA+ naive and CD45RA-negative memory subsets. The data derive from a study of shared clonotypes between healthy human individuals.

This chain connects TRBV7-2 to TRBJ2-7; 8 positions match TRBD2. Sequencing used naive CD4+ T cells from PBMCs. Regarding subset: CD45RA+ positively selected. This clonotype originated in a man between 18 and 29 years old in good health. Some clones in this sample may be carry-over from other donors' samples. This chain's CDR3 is CASSAPRGRSHEQYF. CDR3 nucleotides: TGTGCCAGCAGCGCCCCCCGCGGGAGGTCCCACGAGCAGTACTTC.